The 7 T cell receptor beta chains reported below all come from one sample, sequenced in a study of vaccination effects on CD4 cells after COVID-19. These TCRs are of unknown antigen specificity. Viral peptide pool expansion of antigen-specific CD4+ T cells preceded sequencing in the ViraFEST assay. Investigators separated out CD4+ T cells once 10 days of culture had passed. Their SARS-CoV-2 infection, verified by PCR, occurred between March and December 2020. This table comes from immunoSEQ multiplex PCR, and its TCRdb copy is limited to in-frame clones, with some not included. The sample lists about 20,000 clones; approximately 74% were seen once. The sample consisted of CD4+ T cells from PBMCs cultured with SARS-CoV-2 spike peptides, taken before COVID-19 vaccination. The receptors here all came from a human donor who had a prior SARS-CoV-2 infection.

The rearrangement uses TRBV11-2 and TRBJ1-6; D ambiguous. The CDR3 has 13 amino acids. The germline CDR1 and CDR2 sequences are SGHAT and FQNNGV. The V gene lost 5 bases and the J gene lost 9 bases, with 11 bases spanning the gap. The CDR3 sequence: CASSPAASSPLHF. DNA for the CDR3: TGTGCCAGCAGCCCCGCCGCGAGTTCACCCCTCCACTTT.

The chain couples TRBV5-1 to TRBJ2-3, with 12 nucleotides matching TRBD2. The germline V gene encodes CDR1 SGHRS and CDR2 YFSETQ. V dropped 3 bases and J dropped 4; count of bases not matched to a gene: 3. The CDR3 runs to 15 residues. The CDR3 is CASSSTSGRSDTQYF. In nucleotides, the CDR3 is TGCGCCAGCAGCTCGACTAGCGGGAGATCAGATACGCAGTATTTT. The full variable domain, with the rest looked up from reference TRBV5-1 and TRBJ2-3, is KAGVTQTPRYLIKTRGQQVTLSCSPISGHRSVSWYQQTPGQGLQFLFEYFSETQRNKGNFPGRFSGRQFSNSRSEMNVSTLELGDSALYLCASSSTSGRSDTQYFGPGTRLTVL.

This clone was observed a few times. The chain uses TRBV6-5 and TRBJ1-6, with D unclear. The length of the CDR3 is 15 residues. Between the trimmed V and J ends, which lost 6 bases and 5 bases, there was a span of 14 bases. Per the germline V gene, CDR1 is MNHEY and CDR2 is SVGAGI. In nucleotides, the CDR3 is TGTGCCAGCAGCGTGGGCAGGCCGGATAATTCACCCCTCCACTTT. It yields the protein CASSVGRPDNSPLHF.

The chain combines TRBV19 with TRBJ1-1; D unclear. CDR1 is LNHDA and CDR2 is SQIVND in the germline V gene (reference sequence). This CDR3 is built from 13 residues. The V gene lost 10 bases and the J gene lost 0 bases, with 12 bases spanning the gap. The CDR3 coding sequence is TGTGCCACCCGTGCGAGTTTGAACACTGAAGCTTTCTTT. Its protein is CATRASLNTEAFF.

This clone has only a few counts. V usage is TRBV7-9 and J usage is TRBJ2-7; D not resolved. The V gene's germline CDR1 is SEHNR and CDR2 FQNEAQ (reference sequence). The V end lost 2 bases, the J end lost 7 bases, and 6 bases lay between the germline ends. The length of the CDR3 is 11 residues. The CDR3 loop reads CASSLTGEQYF. In DNA, the CDR3 is TGTGCCAGCAGCTTAACGGGTGAGCAGTACTTC. Full variable domain (outside the CDR3, taken from reference TRBV7-9 and TRBJ2-7): DTGVSQNPRHKITKRGQNVTFRCDPISEHNRLYWYRQTLGQGPEFLTYFQNEAQLEKSRLLSDRFSAERPKGSFSTLEIQRTEQGDSAMYLCASSLTGEQYFGPGTRLTVT.

This chain uses TRBV4-1 with TRBJ2-7; 10 bases align to TRBD2. The V and J ends lost 4 bases and 1 base, in that order; junction bases with no gene match: 4. This CDR3 region has 15 residues. Germline-derived CDR1 and CDR2 are MGHRA and YSYEKL. Here the CDR3 reads CASSRILAGSYEQYF. The CDR3 DNA reads TGCGCCAGCAGCCGAATACTAGCGGGATCCTACGAGCAGTACTTC.

The genes are TRBV19 and TRBJ1-5; D uncertain. In germline, CDR1 is LNHDA, CDR2 SQIVND (reference sequence). The germline V and J ends were trimmed by 1 base and 6 bases, with 13 bases remaining between them. The CDR3 consists of 15 residues. CDR3 loop: CASSIGLGSSQPQHF. DNA of the CDR3: TGTGCCAGTAGTATAGGGCTGGGATCAAGTCAGCCCCAGCATTTT.